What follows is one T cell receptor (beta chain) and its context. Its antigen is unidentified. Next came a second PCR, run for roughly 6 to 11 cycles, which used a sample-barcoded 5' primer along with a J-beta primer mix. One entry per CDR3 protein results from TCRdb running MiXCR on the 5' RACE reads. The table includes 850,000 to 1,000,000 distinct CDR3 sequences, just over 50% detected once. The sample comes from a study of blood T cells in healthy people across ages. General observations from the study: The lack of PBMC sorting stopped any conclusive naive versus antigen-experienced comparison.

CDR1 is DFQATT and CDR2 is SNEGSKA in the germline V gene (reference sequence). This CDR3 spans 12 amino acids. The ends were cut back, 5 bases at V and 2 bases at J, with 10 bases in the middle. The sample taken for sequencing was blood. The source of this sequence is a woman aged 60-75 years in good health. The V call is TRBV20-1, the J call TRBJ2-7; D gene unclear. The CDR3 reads CSAFTRTYEQYF. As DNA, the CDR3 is TGCAGTGCTTTTACCCGTACCTACGAGCAGTACTTC.